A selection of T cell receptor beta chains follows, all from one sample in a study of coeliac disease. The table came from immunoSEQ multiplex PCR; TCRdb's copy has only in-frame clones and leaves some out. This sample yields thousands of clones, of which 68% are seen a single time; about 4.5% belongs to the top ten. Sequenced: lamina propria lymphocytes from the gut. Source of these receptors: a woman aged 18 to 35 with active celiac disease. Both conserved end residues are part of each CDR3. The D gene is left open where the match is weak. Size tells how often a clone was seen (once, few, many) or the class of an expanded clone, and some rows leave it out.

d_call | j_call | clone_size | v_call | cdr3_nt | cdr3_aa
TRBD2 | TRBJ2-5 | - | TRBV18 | TGTGCCAGCTCACCGCCGGGACTAGCGAGAGAGACCCAGTACTTC | CASSPPGLARETQYF
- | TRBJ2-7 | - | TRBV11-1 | TGTGCCAGCAGCCGACTCATGGCCCGTCCCTACGAGCAGTACTTC | CASSRLMARPYEQYF
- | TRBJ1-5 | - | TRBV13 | TGTGCCAGCAGCTTTGGGGGGGCAGGAGGCAATCAGCCCCAGCATTTT | CASSFGGAGGNQPQHF
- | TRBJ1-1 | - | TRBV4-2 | TGTGCCAGCAGCCAGACTGTGATGAACACTGAAGCTTTCTTT | CASSQTVMNTEAFF
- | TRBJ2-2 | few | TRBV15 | TGTGCCACCAGCAGAGACGCGGAAGCCTCGAACACCGGGGAGCTGTTTTTT | CATSRDAEASNTGELFF
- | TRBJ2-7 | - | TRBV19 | TGTGCCAGTAGTATAGGAGCTCGGGAGCAGTACTTC | CASSIGAREQYF
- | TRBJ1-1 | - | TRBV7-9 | TGTGCCAGCAGCTCGATCCGGAGAGTTGGGGCCACTGAAGCTTTCTTT | CASSSIRRVGATEAFF
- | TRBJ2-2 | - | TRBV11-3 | TGTGCCAGCAGCCCCGGGGGAACCGGGGAGCTGTTTTTT | CASSPGGTGELFF
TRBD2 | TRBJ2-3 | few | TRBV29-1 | TGCAGCGGGGCTCGGGGGGGTACAGATACGCAGTATTTT | CSGARGGTDTQYF
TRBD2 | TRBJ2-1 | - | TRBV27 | TGTGCCAGCACTGTGACTAGCGCGTCCTACAATGAGCAGTTCTTC | CASTVTSASYNEQFF
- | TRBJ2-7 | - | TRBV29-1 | TGCAGCGTTGCCCCCGGGTCATCAACCGAGCAGTACTTC | CSVAPGSSTEQYF
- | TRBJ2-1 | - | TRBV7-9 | TGTGCCAGCAGCTTAGTTCGGGGAGAGTCCTACAATGAGCAGTTCTTC | CASSLVRGESYNEQFF
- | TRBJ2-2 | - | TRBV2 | TGTGCCAGCAGTTTCCCGATTGAGGGGGAGCTGTTTTTT | CASSFPIEGELFF
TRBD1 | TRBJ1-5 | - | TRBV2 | TGTGCCAGCAGCGGGACAGGGGAACATCAGCCCCAGCATTTT | CASSGTGEHQPQHF
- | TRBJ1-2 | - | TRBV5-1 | TGCGCCAGCAGCTTGGCCAGGGCCTATGGCTACACCTTC | CASSLARAYGYTF
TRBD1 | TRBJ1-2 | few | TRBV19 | TGTGCCAGTAGCCCACAGGGGGACGCTGACTATGGCTACACCTTC | CASSPQGDADYGYTF
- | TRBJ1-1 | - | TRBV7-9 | TGTGCCAGCAGCGCGGCTATGCCGAACACTGAAGCTTTCTTT | CASSAAMPNTEAFF
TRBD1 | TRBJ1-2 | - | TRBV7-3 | TGTGCCAGCAGCTCAGGACAGGGATATGGCTACACCTTC | CASSSGQGYGYTF